The entry below describes one T cell receptor beta chain. Its antigen has not been determined. It has no much larger one-base neighbor in the sample; base qualities were not kept. This was a case-control study nested in a cohort of healthcare workers in London, UK, who had nasopharyngeal swab PCR tests and blood samples taken every week. Healthcare workers were recruited between 23 and 31 March 2020, during the week of the UK lockdown, and were followed weekly for up to 16 weeks. This sample was taken from a study of early T cells in non-severe SARS-CoV-2 infection (TCRdb year 2021). Some background on the complete study: Bulk RNA from unsorted whole blood was used for TCR sequencing, so alpha and beta chains could not be paired.

Libraries were made using 5' RACE. This sample was sequenced with a NextSeq 500. To correct for sequencing error and PCR bias, the TCR library protocol tagged individual cDNA molecules with unique molecular identifiers. Both TCR alpha and beta chains were sequenced, and tight co-correlation was observed between alpha and beta sequence abundances in each sample. The paper's processing steps were these. Decombinator V4 was used to annotate the V gene, J gene and CDR3 of the TCR sequences. Expanded TCRs were defined as changing significantly between any two time points under a Poisson model with p below 0.0001. TCR abundances were normalised to the total number of TCRs sequenced in each sample and reported as counts per million. MAIT TCRs were defined by TRAV1-2 paired with TRAJ12, TRAJ20 or TRAJ33, and iNKT TCRs by TRAV10 paired with TRAJ18. A search of VDJdb, accessed on 1 November 2021, was run for TCRs annotated to CMV, EBV and SARS-CoV-2, with TCRs annotated for multiple antigens excluded. Starting from the raw public reads, TCRdb applied fastp trimming at Q25, assembled clones with MiXCR and retained in-frame beta chains. CDR3 protein sequences are deduplicated, and each keeps its most common genes and DNA. TCRdb, not the authors, supplied the V and J calls. This sample lists over 30,000 distinct CDR3 sequences; roughly 5.7% were detected once. About 5.5% of the sample goes to the ten largest clones.

What the work shows at the level of the full study, not this receptor alone: VDJdb matching was skewed toward anti-spike CD8 responses and likely underestimated virus-specific expansions, missing private and CD4 specificities.

CDR1 and CDR2, per the germline V gene (reference sequence), are DFQATT and SNEGSKA. Trimming accounts for 6 bases at V and 0 bases at J, while the number of junction bases matched to no gene is 8. Counted from cysteine to phenylalanine, this CDR3 has 16 amino acids. Here the CDR3 DNA is all that survives: 48 bases in frame from base 1. The chain links TRBV20-1 with TRBJ2-1; TRBD2 fits 10 bases in the junction. This sample comprised whole blood, obtained at baseline. This receptor was identified in an adult who was a healthcare worker with PCR-confirmed SARS-CoV-2 infection or an uninfected control (not recorded which). The CDR3 is CSAKITSGTSYNEQFF. The bases read TGCAGTGCCAAAATTACTAGCGGGACCTCCTACAATGAGCAGTTCTTC.